This T cell receptor beta chain came from a study of cytomegalovirus exposure and HLA in healthy donors. This clone appeared once. Its target is unknown. Study results and caveats: The authors later linked a missense DCLRE1C variant to TCR beta V- and J-gene trimming. It was about 150 TCR beta chains that were listed as cytomegalovirus-associated.

This CDR3 comprises 15 residues. Between the trimmed V and J ends, which lost 4 bases and 8 bases, there was a span of 18 bases. Germline lookup yields CDR1 SNHLY and CDR2 FYNNEI. It was with 60 Vbeta and 13 Jbeta primers that the PCR ran. Here immunoSEQ multiplex PCR was the method, and the copy in TCRdb shows in-frame clones only, minus some. The data contain some 110,000 clones, around 74% of them singletons. The TCR comes from a young man in good health and CMV-seropositive. What was sequenced was PBMCs. V is TRBV2 and J is TRBJ2-1, with D perhaps matching TRBD1 (6 bases). The CDR3: CASSAGQGIGYEQFF. Written as DNA, the CDR3 is TGTGCCAGCAGTGCTGGGCAGGGGATTGGATATGAGCAGTTCTTC.